Shown below are 22 T cell receptor beta chains from a single sample sequenced in a study of blood T cells in healthy people across ages (dated by TCRdb to the mid-2010s). Receptors were amplified or captured by 5' RACE. Sequencing took place on an Illumina HiSeq 2500. A second roughly 6 to 11 cycle PCR used a sample-barcoded 5' primer and a J-beta primer mix. TCRdb reprocessing: public reads trimmed at Q25 with fastp, clones called with MiXCR, in-frame beta chains kept. Every entry covers one CDR3 protein and lists the most common genes and DNA from its rows. The sample contains around 710,000 distinct CDR3 sequences, about 42% of them found a single time. The biggest ten clones account for 20% to 25% of the sample. What was sequenced was blood. The receptor source for this set is a woman in her sixties in good health.

In this sample, this clonotype turned up a few times. Here the CDR3 reads CASSPVSGQYF. CDR3 DNA: TGTGCCAGCTCACCAGTTTCGGGGCAGTACTTC. This chain uses TRBV18 with TRBJ2-7; D not resolved. Looked up from germline, CDR1 is KGHSH and CDR2 is LQKENI. The ends were cut back, 2 bases at V and 9 bases at J, with 8 bases in the middle. The CDR3 has 11 amino acids.

This chain connects TRBV11-3 to TRBJ2-1; either TRBD1 or TRBD2 may supply D (6 bases each). CDR3 length: 15 amino acids. Germline CDR1 reads SGHNT; CDR2 reads YENEEA. V shed 5 bases and J shed 10 bases, with 21 bases lying between them. In nucleotides, the CDR3 is TGTGCCAGCAGCCCCGGGGGCTCCTACTACCACGAGCAGTTCTTC. Amino acids: CASSPGGSYYHEQFF.

This clonotype has more than one count but fewer than ten. This chain joins TRBV4-3 and TRBJ1-6; D not certain. This CDR3 contains 13 residues. Germline V gene lookup returns CDR1 LGHNA and CDR2 YSLEER. Deletions cut 0 bases from V and 10 bases from J, with 7 bases between. CDR3 DNA: TGCGCCAGCAGCCAAGAGGAGCGCTCACCCCTCCACTTT. Its translation: CASSQEERSPLHF.

V is TRBV4-2 and J is TRBJ1-4, with D possibly being TRBD1 (5 bases). The CDR3 totals 16 residues. CDR1 and CDR2 (germline): LGHNA, YNFKEQ. V lost 3 bases and J 4 bases, leaving 15 bases between the germline ends. For the CDR3, the DNA is TGTGCCAGCAGCCAGGATTCGGGGACCCTTAATGAAAAACTGTTTTTT. Translating gives CASSQDSGTLNEKLFF.

This clonotype was recorded a few times. The gene calls are TRBV5-1 and TRBJ2-7; TRBD1 matches at 7 bases. CDR1 SGHRS and CDR2 YFSETQ come from the germline V gene. The CDR3 loop spans 14 amino acids. The V and J ends lost 3 bases and 2 bases, in that order; junction bases with no gene match: 5. Written as DNA, the CDR3 is TGCGCCAGCAGCTGGTCCGGGACAGCCTACGAGCAGTACTTC. The encoded protein is CASSWSGTAYEQYF.

The V call is TRBV9, the J call TRBJ1-4; D is ambiguous. This CDR3 comprises 15 residues. Trimming removed 2 bases at V and 2 bases at J, with 10 bases between. CDR1 is SGDLS, CDR2 YYNGEE, per germline. CDR3 residues: CASSVSEGTNEKLFF. CDR3 nucleotides: TGTGCCAGCAGCGTGAGTGAAGGGACTAATGAAAAACTGTTTTTT.

This sequence joins TRBV27 and TRBJ2-7; TRBD1 matches 8 bases. The CDR3 totals 15 residues. V dropped 6 bases and J dropped 6; count of bases not matched to a gene: 13. Germline values: CDR1 MNHEY, CDR2 SMNVEV (reference sequence). CDR3 region: CASSPRWTGFLEQYF. CDR3 nucleotide sequence: TGTGCCAGCAGCCCCCGTTGGACAGGGTTCCTCGAGCAGTACTTC.

This clonotype was seen more than once but under ten times. The V gene is TRBV5-1, the J gene TRBJ2-7; weak D call: TRBD2 (6 bases). V was pared by 4 bases and J by 2 bases, with 13 bases between. Looked up from germline, CDR1 is SGHRS and CDR2 is YFSETQ. This CDR3 region has 14 residues. DNA for the CDR3: TGCGCCAGCAGCGGGCCCGGCGGGACCTACGAGCAGTACTTC. Its protein is CASSGPGGTYEQYF.

V usage is TRBV7-9 and J usage is TRBJ2-2; D is perhaps TRBD2 (5 bases). The ends were cut back, 0 bases at V and 1 base at J, with 6 bases in the middle. The CDR3 has 15 amino acids. The germline gives CDR1 SEHNR, CDR2 FQNEAQ (reference sequence). In nucleotides, the CDR3 is TGTGCCAGCAGCTTAGCCAGCGGGAACACCGGGGAGCTGTTTTTT. This codes for CASSLASGNTGELFF.

The chain couples TRBV6-5 to TRBJ2-1; D may be TRBD2 (6 bases). Looked up from germline, CDR1 is MNHEY and CDR2 is SVGAGI. The CDR3 spans 15 residues. V dropped 7 bases and J dropped 9 bases, with 22 bases sitting between them. Written as DNA, the CDR3 is TGTGCCAGCAACCCTCTTGCGGGACCCTATAGTGAGCAGTTCTTC. Amino acids: CASNPLAGPYSEQFF.

This clonotype was observed at least ten times. The rearrangement joins TRBV7-2 to TRBJ2-1; D not certain. Trimming removed 5 bases from V and 7 bases from J, with 12 bases in between. This CDR3 spans 13 amino acids. Germline assignment: CDR1 SGHTA and CDR2 FQGNSA. The chain's CDR3 is CASSIPGRNEQFF. Written as DNA, the CDR3 is TGTGCCAGCAGCATCCCGGGTAGGAATGAGCAGTTCTTC.

The V and J genes are TRBV7-2 and TRBJ2-4, with 7 bases that match TRBD1. The CDR3 covers 17 residues. Losses at the gene ends were 5 bases for V and 0 bases for J; bases not matched to a gene: 10. The V gene's germline CDR1 is SGHTA and CDR2 FQGNSA. The CDR3 region is CASSPQPGTAAKNIQYF. CDR3 bases: TGTGCCAGCAGCCCACAACCCGGGACAGCAGCCAAAAACATTCAGTACTTC.

The V and J genes are TRBV5-1 and TRBJ2-7, with 10 bases matching TRBD2. Losses at the gene ends were 4 bases for V and 7 bases for J; bases not matched to a gene: 14. CDR3 length: 16 amino acids. CDR1 is SGHRS and CDR2 is YFSETQ in the germline V gene. CDR3 in amino acids: CASSIISGGNPTEQYF. Written as DNA, the CDR3 is TGCGCCAGCAGCATTATTAGCGGGGGGAACCCGACGGAGCAGTACTTC.

The chain couples TRBV12-3 or TRBV12-4 to TRBJ2-3, with D possibly TRBD2 on 5 matching bases. This CDR3 spans 14 amino acids. Trimming took off 8 bases at V and 3 bases at J, with 15 bases between the two ends. The CDR3 DNA sequence: TGTGCCAGCTTAGCGAGAGAGAGGACAGATACGCAGTATTTT. This gives the protein CASLARERTDTQYF.

The rearrangement links TRBV5-6 to TRBJ1-5; D perhaps matches TRBD1 (5 bases). Between the trimmed V and J ends, which lost 0 bases and 1 base, there was a span of 11 bases. CDR1 and CDR2 from the germline V gene are SGHDT and YYEEEE. The CDR3 length is 16 residues. The CDR3 protein is CASSLGAAGSNQPQHF. The DNA for the CDR3 is TGTGCCAGCAGCTTGGGGGCGGCAGGGAGCAATCAGCCCCAGCATTTT.

This clonotype was recorded a few times. This chain uses TRBV5-1 with TRBJ2-1; 8 nucleotides line up with TRBD1. From germline, CDR1 is SGHRS and CDR2 YFSETQ. CDR3 length: 13 residues. J gave up 8 bases and V 5 bases, and 6 bases lay outside the gene matches. CDR3 in amino acids: CASSNEQGDEQFF. The CDR3 coding sequence is TGCGCCAGCAGTAATGAACAGGGGGATGAGCAGTTCTTC.

The chain combines TRBV9 with TRBJ2-1; 8 positions match TRBD2. Germline loops: CDR1 SGDLS, CDR2 YYNGEE. V was pared by 3 bases and J by 2 bases, with 7 bases of the junction left unmatched. CDR3 length: 16 amino acids. CDR3 DNA: TGTGCCAGCAGCGAGTACAAGGGACTAGCCTACAATGAGCAGTTCTTC. Translated, it gives CASSEYKGLAYNEQFF.

This clonotype was detected only once. The junction departs from the called germline gene at one end, perhaps through a read error. V is TRBV3-1 and J is TRBJ2-1; TRBD1 matches at 10 bases. The CDR3 has 15 amino acids. Germline CDR1 is LGHDT and CDR2 is YNNKEL (reference sequence). The CDR3 DNA is TGTGTCAGCAGCCAGACGACAGGGGGCCACAATGAGCAGTTCTTC. Its protein is CVSSQTTGGHNEQFF.

The table lists this clonotype with many counts. V and J are TRBV29-1 and TRBJ2-5; D ambiguous. Germline CDR1 and CDR2: SQVTM and ANQGSEA. CDR3 length equals 11 residues. Trimming removed 4 bases from V and 3 bases from J, with 6 bases in between. CDR3 region: CSVGHKETQYF. The CDR3 nucleotides read TGCAGCGTTGGACATAAAGAGACCCAGTACTTC. Supplemented by reference TRBV29-1 and TRBJ2-5, the full variable domain reads SAVISQKPSRDICQRGTSLTIQCQVDSQVTMMFWYRQQPGQSLTLIATANQGSEATYESGFVIDKFPISRPNLTFSTLTVSNMSPEDSSIYLCSVGHKETQYFGPGTRLLVL.

Turning to this clonotype: Sequence at one end of the junction differs from germline and may be a read error. V gene TRBV11-2 combines with J gene TRBJ2-1, with D uncertain. This CDR3 has 11 amino acids. CDR1 and CDR2 from the germline V gene are SGHAT and FQNNGV. The CDR3 loop is CASSHNNVQFF. CDR3 DNA sequence: TGTGCCAGCAGCCATAACAATGTGCAGTTCTTC.

This chain uses TRBV27 with TRBJ1-2; TRBD1 agrees at 7 bases. Germline lookup yields CDR1 MNHEY and CDR2 SMNVEV (reference sequence). V shed 5 bases and J 6 bases; nucleotides not matched to a gene: 12. The CDR3 is 15 amino acids. The CDR3 loop reads CASSARQGEGHGYTF. In DNA, the CDR3 is TGTGCCAGCAGTGCGCGACAGGGTGAGGGGCATGGCTACACCTTC.

The J gene is TRBJ2-3, the V gene TRBV20-1; D gene unclear. This CDR3 has 13 residues. Germline values: CDR1 DFQATT, CDR2 SNEGSKA (reference sequence). Trimming took 5 bases from V and 2 from J, leaving 11 bases between them. CDR3 protein: CSAPLAVTDTQYF. In nucleotides, the CDR3 is TGCAGTGCTCCCTTGGCGGTCACAGATACGCAGTATTTT.